The following is a T cell receptor beta chain sequence with its context. The data were taken from a study of metastatic and nonmetastatic thyroid tumors. Study as a whole: A comparison of repertoires was made across blood and tumor or nodule tissue from malignant and benign thyroid patients.

V lost 4 bases and J lost 3, with 9 bases in between. The germline V gene encodes CDR1 DFQATT and CDR2 SNEGSKA (reference sequence). The CDR3 length is 13 residues. Thyroid surgery had not been preceded by any treatment in any patient. TCRdb redid the clone calls on the PCR reads using MiXCR. The sample includes just under 20,000 clones, roughly 29% of them seen just once. What was sequenced was blood. The chain carries TRBV20-1 and TRBJ2-2; TRBD2 is a possible D gene (6 bases). This clonotype was sampled from a female donor with papillary thyroid cancer or a benign thyroid nodule (not recorded which). Some clones in this sample may be carry-over from other donors' samples. The CDR3 DNA reads as TGCAGTGCTAAGGGCGGGGACACCGGGGAGCTGTTTTTT. Its translation: CSAKGGDTGELFF.